These 12 T cell receptor beta chains originate from one sample sequenced in a study of shared clonotypes between healthy human individuals (dated by TCRdb to 2018 to 2020). Library creation used the immunoSEQ multiplex PCR assay. In TCRdb, the immuneACCESS table is reduced to in-frame sequences with V and J assigned. These tables do not hold every clone; where another copy was compared, an unresolved V gene accounts for under half, and the others remain unexplained. Counted in this sample were roughly 2.4 million clones; around 95% of them appeared once. The ten biggest clones cover roughly 0.13% of the sample. Sequenced sample: naive CD4+ T cells sorted from blood. Interpreted using the paper, the cell subset or site label stands for: CD45RA+ positively selected. The receptors were sampled from a man aged 18 to 30 in good health.

A word on this clone: Within the sample, other DNA sequences also encode this same CDR3. The chain has TRBV2 and TRBJ2-5; 7 positions agree with TRBD1. The CDR3 length is 12 residues. Germline V gene sequence: CDR1 SNHLY, CDR2 FYNNEI. The trim removed 6 bases at V and 5 bases at J, leaving 3 bases unmatched. CDR3 residues: CASRVGGETQYF. CDR3 DNA sequence: TGTGCCAGCAGGGTAGGGGGCGAGACCCAGTACTTC.

The chain joins TRBV6-1 to TRBJ1-6; 9 bases are a match to TRBD1. This CDR3 is 14 amino acids long. The germline gives CDR1 MNHNS, CDR2 SASEGT. After removal of 7 bases from V and 10 bases from J, the junction contained 8 bases not matched to a gene. CDR3 DNA: TGTGCCAGCAACCCCGGGGACAGGGTCTCACCCCTCCACTTT. The encoded protein is CASNPGDRVSPLHF.

The chain has TRBV5-1 and TRBJ1-6; 7 bases fit TRBD1. Germline V gene data show CDR1 as SGHRS and CDR2 as YFSETQ. V trimming: 4 bases; J trimming: 0 bases; junction bases outside the gene matches: 7. The CDR3 extends over 17 amino acids. CDR3 region: CASSHGTASSYNSPLHF. CDR3 DNA sequence: TGCGCCAGCAGCCATGGGACAGCGAGCTCCTATAATTCACCCCTCCACTTT.

This chain links TRBV6-5 with TRBJ2-5, with D possibly matching TRBD2 (5 bases). CDR3 size: 16 residues. V gave up 0 bases and J gave up 2 bases, with 13 bases separating them. Germline V gene sequence: CDR1 MNHEY, CDR2 SVGAGI. The CDR3 here is CASSYSWTLAQETQYF. Here the CDR3 DNA reads TGTGCCAGCAGTTACTCGTGGACCCTAGCACAAGAGACCCAGTACTTC.

V is TRBV7-2 and J is TRBJ2-7, with TRBD2 matching over 9 bases. Germline CDR1 reads SGHTA; CDR2 reads FQGNSA. Losses at the gene ends were 6 bases for V and 7 bases for J; bases not matched to a gene: 7. The length of the CDR3 is 13 residues. In DNA form, the CDR3 reads TGTGCCAGCAGGATTCTAGCGGGGCGGGAGCAGTACTTC. It encodes CASRILAGREQYF.

The chain employs TRBV18 and TRBJ2-7; D may be TRBD1 or TRBD2 (5 bases each). The ends were cut back, 6 bases at V and 3 bases at J, with 15 bases in the middle. This CDR3 region has 14 residues. CDR1 and CDR2 (germline): KGHSH, LQKENI. The CDR3 region is CASSTGRKNYEQYF. The CDR3 DNA reads TGTGCCAGCTCGACGGGACGGAAAAACTACGAGCAGTACTTC.

This clone was seen a single time. The CDR3 loop is CASSADRHTEAFF. CDR3 bases: TGTGCCAGCAGCGCGGACAGGCACACTGAAGCTTTCTTT. This chain connects TRBV7-9 to TRBJ1-1, with 7 bases aligning to TRBD1. The CDR3 contains 13 residues. J gave up 3 bases and V 5 bases, and 3 bases lay outside the gene matches. Germline V gene sequence: CDR1 SEHNR, CDR2 FQNEAQ (reference sequence).

The rearrangement uses TRBV7-2 and TRBJ2-2; TRBD1 agrees at 7 bases. Trimming at V came to 3 bases and at J to 6 bases, leaving 7 bases not matched to a gene. CDR3 length: 15 amino acids. Germline assignment: CDR1 SGHTA and CDR2 FQGNSA. The CDR3 spells CASSFPTGTAGELFF. The CDR3 DNA sequence: TGTGCCAGCAGCTTTCCGACAGGGACGGCCGGGGAGCTGTTTTTT.

The rearrangement links TRBV6-5 to TRBJ2-7; TRBD2 aligns across 7 bases. V lost 4 bases, J lost 4 bases, and 7 bases stayed unmatched. Germline V gives CDR1 MNHEY, CDR2 SVGAGI. This CDR3 is 14 amino acids long. CDR3 nucleotides: TGTGCCAGCAGTTTAACGGGGGGTAATTACGAGCAGTACTTC. Its translation: CASSLTGGNYEQYF.

This sequence joins TRBV9 and TRBJ2-3; D perhaps matches TRBD2 (5 bases). The CDR3 spans 16 residues. CDR1 SGDLS and CDR2 YYNGEE come from the germline V gene. V lost 4 bases and J 4 bases, leaving 19 bases between the germline ends. The CDR3 region is CASSNQLVLWADTQYF. CDR3 nucleotides: TGTGCCAGCAGCAATCAACTAGTCCTCTGGGCAGATACGCAGTATTTT.

V gene TRBV7-9 combines with J gene TRBJ1-2, with 8 bases fitting TRBD1. The CDR3 covers 15 residues. Germline V lookup: CDR1 SEHNR, CDR2 FQNEAQ (reference sequence). V dropped 5 bases and J dropped 4; count of bases not matched to a gene: 9. The CDR3: CASSQRTGKAYGYTF. As DNA, the CDR3 is TGTGCCAGCAGCCAAAGGACAGGGAAGGCCTATGGCTACACCTTC.

The chain employs TRBV5-6 and TRBJ1-4, with 9 nucleotides matching TRBD1. V lost 5 bases to trimming and J lost 2 bases; unmatched junction nucleotides: 10. CDR1 is SGHDT, CDR2 YYEEEE, per germline. The CDR3 is 17 residues long. The CDR3 DNA follows: TGTGCCAGCAGAGGTGCGGGACAGGGTGGGACTAATGAAAAACTGTTTTTT. This translates into CASRGAGQGGTNEKLFF.